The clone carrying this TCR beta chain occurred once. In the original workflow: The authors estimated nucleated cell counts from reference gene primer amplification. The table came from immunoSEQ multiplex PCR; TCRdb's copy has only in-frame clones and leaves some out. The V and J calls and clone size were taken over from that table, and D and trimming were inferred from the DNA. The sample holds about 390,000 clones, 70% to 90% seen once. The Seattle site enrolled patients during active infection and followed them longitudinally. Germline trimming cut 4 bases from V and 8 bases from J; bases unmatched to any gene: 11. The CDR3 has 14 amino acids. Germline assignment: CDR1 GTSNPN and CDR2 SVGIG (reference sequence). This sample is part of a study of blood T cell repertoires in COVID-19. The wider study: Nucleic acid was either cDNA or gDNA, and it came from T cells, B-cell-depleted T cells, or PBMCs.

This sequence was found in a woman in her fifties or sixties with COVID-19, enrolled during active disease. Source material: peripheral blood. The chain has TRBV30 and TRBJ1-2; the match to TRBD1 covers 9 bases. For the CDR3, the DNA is TGTGCCTGGATGCCCGGACAGGGGCCGCCCGGCTACACCTTC. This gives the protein CAWMPGQGPPGYTF.